These T cell receptor beta chains were read from a single sample in a study of early T cells in non-severe SARS-CoV-2 infection. TCRdb fed the 5' RACE reads into MiXCR, producing one record per CDR3 protein. This table holds around 57,000 distinct CDR3 sequences, 9.5% to 15% found once. The sample was whole blood. The receptors were sampled from an adult who was a healthcare worker with PCR-confirmed SARS-CoV-2 infection or an uninfected control (not recorded which). Each CDR3 is given with its conserved first and last residue. Not every row has a clone size; where given, it reads once, few, many or a size class.

clone_size: many; v_call: TRBV6-5; j_call: TRBJ2-7; cdr3_aa: CASREQVLVDEQYF
clone_size: few; v_call: TRBV20-1; j_call: TRBJ2-7; cdr3_aa: CSARDPSQSYEQYF
clone_size: .; v_call: TRBV11-2; j_call: TRBJ2-1; cdr3_aa: CASQGGLAGGHRVKNNEQFF
clone_size: .; v_call: TRBV11-2; j_call: TRBJ2-7; cdr3_aa: CASSLQWGSEIYEQYF
clone_size: .; v_call: TRBV20-1; j_call: TRBJ1-4; cdr3_aa: CSAGIRGRLNEKLFF
clone_size: few; v_call: TRBV11-2; j_call: TRBJ2-7; cdr3_aa: CASSFYGGVDEQYF
clone_size: .; v_call: TRBV11-2; j_call: TRBJ2-3; cdr3_aa: CASSLDLSTDTQYF
clone_size: few; v_call: TRBV20-1; j_call: TRBJ1-3; cdr3_aa: CSALGGITGSGGNTIYF
clone_size: many; v_call: TRBV11-2; j_call: TRBJ1-5; cdr3_aa: CASSSDREGWRQPQHF
clone_size: few; v_call: TRBV5-1; j_call: TRBJ1-2; cdr3_aa: CASSLLGVGGYTF
clone_size: few; v_call: TRBV14; j_call: TRBJ2-2; cdr3_aa: CASSKGLVTGELFF
clone_size: .; v_call: TRBV10-3; j_call: TRBJ1-2; cdr3_aa: CAISEVKNPGYTF
clone_size: many; v_call: TRBV27; j_call: TRBJ2-1; cdr3_aa: CASSFRAGGWDEQFF
clone_size: .; v_call: TRBV11-3; j_call: TRBJ1-5; cdr3_aa: CASPGGNQPQHF
clone_size: .; v_call: TRBV29-1; j_call: TRBJ1-1; cdr3_aa: CSVGLGTEAFF
clone_size: .; v_call: TRBV7-8; j_call: TRBJ2-7; cdr3_aa: CASSLSLRGHEQYF
clone_size: .; v_call: TRBV12-3/TRBV12-4; j_call: TRBJ2-1; cdr3_aa: CGSGTTNSYNEQFF
clone_size: few; v_call: TRBV4-1; j_call: TRBJ1-4; cdr3_aa: CASSQGTLATNEKLFF
clone_size: many; v_call: TRBV9; j_call: TRBJ2-3; cdr3_aa: CASSQTSGRAVSTDTQYF
clone_size: few; v_call: TRBV6-5; j_call: TRBJ1-3; cdr3_aa: CASSYSIQGRGSGNTIYF
clone_size: many; v_call: TRBV2; j_call: TRBJ1-2; cdr3_aa: CASSGTEYGYTF
clone_size: many; v_call: TRBV6-1; j_call: TRBJ2-3; cdr3_aa: CASSEAEVQPQYF
clone_size: .; v_call: TRBV28; j_call: TRBJ2-4; cdr3_aa: CASSSTGEGAKNIQYF